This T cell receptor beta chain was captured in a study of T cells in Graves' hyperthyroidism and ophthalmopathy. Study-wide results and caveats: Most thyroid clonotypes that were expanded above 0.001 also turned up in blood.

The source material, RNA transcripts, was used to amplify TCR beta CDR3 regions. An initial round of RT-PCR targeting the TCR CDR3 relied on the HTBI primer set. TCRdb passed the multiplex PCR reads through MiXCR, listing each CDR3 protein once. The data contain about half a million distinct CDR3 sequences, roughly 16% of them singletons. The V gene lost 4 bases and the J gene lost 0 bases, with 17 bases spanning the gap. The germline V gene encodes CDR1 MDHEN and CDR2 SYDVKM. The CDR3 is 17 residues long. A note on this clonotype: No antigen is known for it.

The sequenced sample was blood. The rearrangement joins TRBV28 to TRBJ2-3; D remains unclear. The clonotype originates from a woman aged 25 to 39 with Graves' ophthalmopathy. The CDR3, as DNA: TGTGCCAGCAGTTCACCGGACGGAGTCTCTAGCACAGATACGCAGTATTTT. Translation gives CASSSPDGVSSTDTQYF.